This section outlines one T cell receptor (beta chain) sequence together with its context. The data belong to a study of blood T cell repertoires in COVID-19. At the level of the study: Acute and convalescent COVID-19 specimens originated in the United States, Italy and Spain.

Some clones are missing from TCRdb's copy, which holds only in-frame ones; the method was immunoSEQ multiplex PCR. The sample lists roughly 250,000 clones; 82% were seen once. From germline, CDR1 is MNHEY and CDR2 SVGAGI. The V gene end was trimmed by 10 bases and the J gene end by 3 bases; junction bases not matched to a gene: 9. The CDR3 is made up of 15 amino acids. The sample was peripheral blood. The chain is built from TRBV6-5 and TRBJ1-2; TRBD1 matches at 12 bases. This clonotype was sampled from an older woman with active or convalescent COVID-19. CDR3 DNA sequence: TGTGCCACCCGCCCCGGGACAGGGGGCGACTATGGCTACACCTTC. Its protein product is CATRPGTGGDYGYTF.